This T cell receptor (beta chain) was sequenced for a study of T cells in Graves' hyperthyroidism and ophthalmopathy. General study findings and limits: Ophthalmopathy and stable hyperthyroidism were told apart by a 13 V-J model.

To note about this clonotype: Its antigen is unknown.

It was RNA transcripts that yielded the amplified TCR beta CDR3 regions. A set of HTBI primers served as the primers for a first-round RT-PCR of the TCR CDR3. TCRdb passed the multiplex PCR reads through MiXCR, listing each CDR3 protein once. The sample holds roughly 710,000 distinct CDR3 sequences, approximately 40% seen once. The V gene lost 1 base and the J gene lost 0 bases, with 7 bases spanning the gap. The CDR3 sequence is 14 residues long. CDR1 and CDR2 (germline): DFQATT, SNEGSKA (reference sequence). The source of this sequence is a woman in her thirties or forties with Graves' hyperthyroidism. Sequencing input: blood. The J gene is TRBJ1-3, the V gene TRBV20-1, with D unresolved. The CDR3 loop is CSARGRSSGNTIYF. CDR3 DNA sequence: TGCAGTGCTAGAGGACGGAGCTCTGGAAACACCATATATTTT.